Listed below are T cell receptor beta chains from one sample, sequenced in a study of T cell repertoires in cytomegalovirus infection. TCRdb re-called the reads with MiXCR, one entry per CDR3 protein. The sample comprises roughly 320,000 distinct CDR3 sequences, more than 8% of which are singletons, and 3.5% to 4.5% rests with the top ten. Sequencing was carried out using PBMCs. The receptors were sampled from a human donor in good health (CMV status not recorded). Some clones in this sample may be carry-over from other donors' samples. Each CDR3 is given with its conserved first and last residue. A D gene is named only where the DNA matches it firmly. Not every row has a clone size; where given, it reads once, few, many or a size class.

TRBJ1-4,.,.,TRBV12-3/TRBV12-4,TGTGCCAGCAGTTTATCGGGTTTTGAAAAACTGTTTTTT,CASSLSGFEKLFF
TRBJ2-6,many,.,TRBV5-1,TGCGCCAGCACCCCCGGCCTTACGACTGGGGCCAACGTCCTGACTTTC,CASTPGLTTGANVLTF
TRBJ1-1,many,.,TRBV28,TGTGCCAGCAGTTTAGTTCCAGCCATGAACACTGAAGCTTTCTTT,CASSLVPAMNTEAFF
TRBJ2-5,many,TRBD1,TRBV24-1,TGTGCCACCAGTGACCTGGACAGGGATCAAGAGACCCAGTACTTC,CATSDLDRDQETQYF
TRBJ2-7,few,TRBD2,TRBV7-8,TGTGCCAGCAGCCATCGCCCGGGAGGACGATTCTACGAGCAGTACTTC,CASSHRPGGRFYEQYF
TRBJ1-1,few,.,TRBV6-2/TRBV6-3,TGTGCCAGCAGCCAACATATCTCGACGAACACTGAAGCTTTCTTT,CASSQHISTNTEAFF
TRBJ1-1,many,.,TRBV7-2,TGTGCCAGCAGCTTAGCACTACTCATGAACACTGAAGCTTTCTTT,CASSLALLMNTEAFF
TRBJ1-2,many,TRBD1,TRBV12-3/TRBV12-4,TGTGCCAGCAGTCCCTCCCTAACAGGGGCCAGCTTCTATGGCTACACCTTC,CASSPSLTGASFYGYTF
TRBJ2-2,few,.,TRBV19,TGTGCCAGTAGTATAGATCCGTGGGGGGCGAACACCGGGGAGCTGTTTTTT,CASSIDPWGANTGELFF
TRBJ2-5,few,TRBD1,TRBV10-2,TGCGCCAGCAGTCAACCGGGACAGTCTCAAGAGACCCAGTACTTC,CASSQPGQSQETQYF
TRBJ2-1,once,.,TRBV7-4,TGTGCCAGCAGCTTAGTTACTAGACCCGAAGAGCAGTTCTTC,CASSLVTRPEEQFF
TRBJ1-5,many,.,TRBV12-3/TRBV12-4,TGTGCCCGGGCGTTGATAAATAGACAGGATAGCAATCAGCCCCAGCATTTT,CARALINRQDSNQPQHF
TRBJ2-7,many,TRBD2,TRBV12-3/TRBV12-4,TGTGCCAGCACCCTCGGAGCGGGGGTCTACGAGCAGTACTTC,CASTLGAGVYEQYF
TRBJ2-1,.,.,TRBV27,TGTGCCAGCAGTTCCCTCCGGCGGGACGACTACAATGAGCAGTTCTTC,CASSSLRRDDYNEQFF
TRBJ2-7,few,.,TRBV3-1,TGTGCCAGCAGCCAAATTTGGCGGGGAGAGCAGTACTTC,CASSQIWRGEQYF
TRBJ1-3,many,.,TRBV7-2,TGTGCCAGCAGCCCTGTCCGGGGATTTGGAAACACCATATATTTT,CASSPVRGFGNTIYF
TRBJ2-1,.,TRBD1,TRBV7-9,TGTGCCCGCAGCTTACGAATACAGGGGACCTCTTACTACAATGAGCAGTTCTTC,CARSLRIQGTSYYNEQFF
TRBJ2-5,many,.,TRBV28,TGTGCCAGCCCCTCAGGGTCCGGGGCCCAGTACTTC,CASPSGSGAQYF
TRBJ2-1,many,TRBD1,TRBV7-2,TGTGCCAGCAGCTTAGCGGGGGGGACAGGGGGAAATGAGCAGTTCTTC,CASSLAGGTGGNEQFF
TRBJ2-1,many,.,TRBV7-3,TGTGCCAGCAGCTTAGCAATAAGCGGTTACAATGAGCAGTTCTTC,CASSLAISGYNEQFF
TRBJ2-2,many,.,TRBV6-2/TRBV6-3,TGTGCCAGCAGTTACATTACCCGCGGTGGGACCGGGGAGCTGTTTTTT,CASSYITRGGTGELFF
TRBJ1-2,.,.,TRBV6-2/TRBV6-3,TGTGCCAGCAGCCTACGGGGGAAGGGCTATGGCTACACCTTC,CASSLRGKGYGYTF
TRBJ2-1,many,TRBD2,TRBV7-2,TGTGCCAGCAGCTTCGCGGGAGGGCGTAATGAGCAGTTCTTC,CASSFAGGRNEQFF
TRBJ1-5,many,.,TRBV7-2,TGTGCCAGCAGCCCAAAGGGTAAAGGCTTAGGAGCCCAGCATTTT,CASSPKGKGLGAQHF
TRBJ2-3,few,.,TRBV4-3,TGCGCCAGCAGCCAAGGCTCGAGGACAAGAAGCACAGATACGCAGTATTTT,CASSQGSRTRSTDTQYF
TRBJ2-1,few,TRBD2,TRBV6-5,TGTGCCAGCAGTACGACTAGCGGACCCTACAATGAGCAGTTCTTC,CASSTTSGPYNEQFF
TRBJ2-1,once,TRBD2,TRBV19,TGTGCCAGTAGAAGGAGACTAGCTAATGATCCCAATGAGCAGTTCTTC,CASRRRLANDPNEQFF
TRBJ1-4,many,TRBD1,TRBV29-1,TGCAGCGTTGAAGATCGACAAGACAGGGTCCTTGAAAAACTGTTTTTT,CSVEDRQDRVLEKLFF
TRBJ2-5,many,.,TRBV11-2,TGTGCCAGCAGCCAGGACCGGGAGACCCAGTACTTC,CASSQDRETQYF
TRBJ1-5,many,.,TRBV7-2,TGTGCCAGCAGCTTAGCCAGGGACGGTCAGCCCCAGCATTTT,CASSLARDGQPQHF
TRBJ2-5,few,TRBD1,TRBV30,TGTGCCTCCGCAAAGGGACAGGGGGCGAGAGAGACCCAGTACTTC,CASAKGQGARETQYF
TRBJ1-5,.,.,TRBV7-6,TGTGCCAGCAGCTTTTCAGGGGAACAGCCCCAGCATTTT,CASSFSGEQPQHF
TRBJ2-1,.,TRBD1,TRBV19,TGTGCCAGTAGTTCGACGGGACAGCACAATGAGCAGTTCTTC,CASSSTGQHNEQFF
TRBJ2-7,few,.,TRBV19,TGTGCCACCGCTAGTCCCTCCGAGACAGCATACGAGCAGTACTTC,CATASPSETAYEQYF
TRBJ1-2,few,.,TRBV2,TGTGCCAGCAGGGCGGGCAGCAGCACTAACTATGGCTACACCTTC,CASRAGSSTNYGYTF
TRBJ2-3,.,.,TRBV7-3,TGTGCCAGCAGCTTAAATTCGGGAAGGGCCACAGATACGCAGTATTTT,CASSLNSGRATDTQYF
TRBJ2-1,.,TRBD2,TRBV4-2,TGTGCCAGCACCGCTGGGACACCCCCGGGAGGGGAGCAGTTCTTC,CASTAGTPPGGEQFF
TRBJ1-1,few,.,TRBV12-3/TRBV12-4,TGTGCCAGCAGAAACCTCGGACCGTTGAACACTGAAGCTTTCTTT,CASRNLGPLNTEAFF
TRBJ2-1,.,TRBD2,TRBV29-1,TGCAGCGTTGGAGGACTAGCGGGAGTGGGAGTGCAGTTCTTC,CSVGGLAGVGVQFF
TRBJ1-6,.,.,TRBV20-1,TGCAGTGCTAGTTTTAAGGACTATAATTCACCCCTCCACTTT,CSASFKDYNSPLHF
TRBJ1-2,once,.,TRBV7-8,TGTGCCAGCAGCTTGGGGACTTCCGGCTACACCTTC,CASSLGTSGYTF
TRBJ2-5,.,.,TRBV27,TGTGCCAGCAGTCCACTCACTAGGCTGGAGACCCAGTACTTC,CASSPLTRLETQYF
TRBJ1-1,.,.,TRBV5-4,TGTGCCAGCAGCCCCGGACGGAAGAACACTGAAGCTTTCTTT,CASSPGRKNTEAFF
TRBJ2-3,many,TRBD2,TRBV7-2,TGTGCCAGCAGTAGAAGCGGGACTTCCACAGATACGCAGTATTTT,CASSRSGTSTDTQYF
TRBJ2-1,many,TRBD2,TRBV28,TGTGCCAGCAGTATCACGGGAGGGCCGCCGTTCTTC,CASSITGGPPFF
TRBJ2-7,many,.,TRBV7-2,TGTGCCAGCAGCTTAGCCGCCATGAGCTCCTACGAGCAGTACTTC,CASSLAAMSSYEQYF
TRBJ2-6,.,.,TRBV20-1,TGCAGTGCTAGAGGGGCCTCATCTGTGGCCAACGTCCTGACTTTC,CSARGASSVANVLTF
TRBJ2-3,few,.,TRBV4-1,TGCGCCAGCAGCCAATCCGCCACAGATACGCAGTATTTT,CASSQSATDTQYF
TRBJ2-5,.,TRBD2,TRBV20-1,TGCAGTGCTAGACTGCTAGCGGGAGACGAGACCCAGTACTTC,CSARLLAGDETQYF